A selection of T cell receptor beta chains follows, all from one sample in a study of neoadjuvant anti-PD-1 for oral cavity cancer. Here immunoSEQ multiplex PCR was the method, and the copy in TCRdb shows in-frame clones only, minus some. This sample yields about 9,800 clones, of which roughly two thirds are seen a single time; almost 4.5% belongs to the top ten. Here the sequenced sample was PBMCs, taken after nivolumab (anti-PD-1) treatment. These receptors all stem from a person aged 35 to 85 with oral cavity squamous cell carcinoma. Both conserved end residues are part of each CDR3. Fields, in order: V gene, J gene, clone size, D gene, CDR3 protein, CDR3 DNA. The D gene is left open where the match is weak. The size entry is marked missing in some rows and otherwise reads once, few, many or a size class.

TRBV19,TRBJ2-4,.,TRBD2,CASSILKRDLSKAKNIQYF,TGTGCCAGTAGTATACTGAAGCGGGACCTTTCCAAGGCCAAAAACATTCAGTACTTC
TRBV9,TRBJ1-3,.,.,CASSGNRENPGNTIYF,TGTGCCAGCAGCGGCAACAGGGAGAACCCTGGAAACACCATATATTTT
TRBV7-9,TRBJ2-1,.,TRBD2,CASSGYGLATYNEQFF,TGTGCCAGCAGCGGCTATGGACTAGCAACCTACAATGAGCAGTTCTTC
TRBV5-1,TRBJ2-3,.,.,CASSLIGGTDTQYF,TGCGCCAGCAGCTTGATAGGGGGCACAGATACGCAGTATTTT
TRBV14,TRBJ2-1,.,TRBD2,CASSHSAGGSNEQFF,TGTGCCAGCAGCCATTCGGCGGGAGGGAGTAATGAGCAGTTCTTC
TRBV27,TRBJ2-2,.,TRBD2,CASSSPQSGSVRTGELFF,TGTGCCAGCAGTTCCCCTCAAAGCGGGAGTGTTAGAACCGGGGAGCTGTTTTTT
TRBV7-2,TRBJ2-5,few,.,CASSLEGGRGTQYF,TGTGCCAGCAGCTTAGAGGGAGGCCGGGGGACCCAGTACTTC
TRBV11-2,TRBJ1-1,.,TRBD1,CASSPGTGMNTEAFF,TGTGCCAGCAGCCCCGGGACAGGTATGAACACTGAAGCTTTCTTT
TRBV7-8,TRBJ1-1,.,.,CASSLAGRVTEAFF,TGTGCCAGCAGCTTAGCGGGGAGGGTCACTGAAGCTTTCTTT
TRBV11-2,TRBJ2-7,few,TRBD1,CASSSRDRGGYEQYF,TGTGCCAGCAGCTCCCGGGACAGGGGAGGTTACGAGCAGTACTTC
TRBV5-6,TRBJ2-6,.,.,CASSRQSSGANVLTF,TGTGCCAGCAGCCGTCAGAGCTCTGGGGCCAACGTCCTGACTTTC
TRBV7-2,TRBJ2-1,.,.,CASSGVPKRQQFF,TGTGCCAGCAGCGGGGTCCCGAAGAGGCAGCAGTTCTTC
TRBV6-1,TRBJ1-6,.,.,CASSGRSLNSPLHF,TGTGCCAGCAGTGGCAGGTCTCTTAATTCACCCCTCCACTTT
TRBV2,TRBJ1-5,few,.,CASRAQLSYQPQHF,TGTGCCAGCAGGGCTCAACTCAGTTATCAGCCCCAGCATTTT
TRBV12-5,TRBJ1-4,.,.,CASGFFMRTKDYNEKLFF,TGTGCTAGTGGTTTCTTTATGAGGACAAAGGACTATAATGAAAAACTGTTTTTT
TRBV9,TRBJ2-1,.,TRBD2,CASSVEPAWGGYNEQFF,TGTGCCAGCAGCGTAGAACCGGCTTGGGGGGGATACAATGAGCAGTTCTTC
TRBV28,TRBJ1-4,.,TRBD1,CASSFRDRVKKLFF,TGTGCCAGCAGTTTCCGGGACAGGGTTAAAAAACTGTTTTTT
TRBV19,TRBJ1-1,few,.,CASNRPGGATNTEAFF,TGTGCCAGTAACCGACCGGGTGGGGCAACAAACACTGAAGCTTTCTTT
TRBV5-6,TRBJ2-7,.,.,CASSLVDSYEQYF,TGTGCCAGCAGCTTGGTGGATTCCTACGAGCAGTACTTC
TRBV11-2,TRBJ2-7,.,.,CASSLDNRQYLYEQYF,TGTGCCAGCAGCTTAGATAACAGGCAGTACCTCTACGAGCAGTACTTC
TRBV6-1,TRBJ2-3,.,TRBD2,CGSGGGTSTDTQYF,TGTGGCTCGGGGGGGGGCACTAGCACAGATACGCAGTATTTT
TRBV2,TRBJ2-6,once,.,CASTQEHVSGANVLTF,TGTGCCAGCACTCAAGAACACGTCTCTGGGGCCAACGTCCTGACTTTC
TRBV4-2,TRBJ1-1,.,.,CASSQGGGVNTEAFF,TGTGCCAGCAGCCAAGGGGGCGGTGTGAACACTGAAGCTTTCTTT